The clone carrying this T cell receptor beta chain was observed a handful of times. Its cognate antigen is unknown. These data belong to a study of cytomegalovirus exposure and HLA in healthy donors. Study findings and constraints: Usually a TCR sequence was rare, but some public TCRs were found in many donors.

With 60 Vbeta and 13 Jbeta primers, the PCR was carried out. TCRdb's copy holds only in-frame clones and misses some; the assay was immunoSEQ multiplex PCR. The sample records fewer than 200,000 clones, 78% being singletons. J was trimmed by 8 bases and V by 0 bases; bases with no gene match: 2. From germline, CDR1 is KGHSH and CDR2 LQKENI. The CDR3 length is 13 residues. The origin of this receptor is a female donor in good health and CMV-seronegative. Sequenced input: PBMCs. The chain couples TRBV18 to TRBJ2-3; 7 positions agree with TRBD2. Written as DNA, the CDR3 is TGTGCCAGCTCACCACCCGGCGGGGGTACGCAGTATTTT. It encodes CASSPPGGGTQYF.